This T cell receptor beta chain was retrieved from a study of cytomegalovirus exposure and HLA in healthy donors (dated by TCRdb to about 2017). Some background on the complete study: An earlier analysis of approximately 640 of the donors reported approximately 270 Gb of sequence data and 120 million or so unique TCR beta sequences from 150 million to 200 million T cells. An early release that covered some 640 HLA-typed donors contained approximately 300 gigabases of sequencing data and approximately 85 million unique TCR sequences. Of the 300 to 450 genotyped donors, 75% to 85% were placed in the genetic ancestry cluster associated with self-reported Caucasian donors. The study aimed to test whether cataloging public T cell receptors could reveal signatures of past pathogen exposure. The study used immunosequencing to profile the T cell repertoires of about 670 subjects and linked those repertoires to cytomegalovirus serostatus. In addition to the first cohort of 500 to 850 subjects, a separate validation cohort of 120 different subjects was used. To predict cytomegalovirus infection status, the study combined high-throughput TCR immunosequencing, statistical association of individual TCRs with disease status, and machine learning. A later analysis re-analyzed previously published TCR beta repertoires from 600 to 850 donors and added high-resolution HLA genotyping to study TCR occurrence patterns. The later analysis used no new phenotypic data to find candidate immune exposures, relying instead on TCR beta sequences and their occurrence across donors. An earlier analysis of around 640 of the donors used high-throughput TCR beta sequencing to judge whether each TCR beta V gene segment behaved as functional or pseudogenic. Alongside the repertoire data, information on donor age, sex, ethnicity and CMV serostatus was compiled. Genome-wide SNP genotypes for about 65% of the roughly 670 donors were used in a later genetic analysis, which treated that subset as a discovery cohort. Every repertoire in the discovery cohort had been generated on one and the same sequencing platform. Both class I and class II loci were covered by HLA typing, at four-digit resolution. Typing coverage differed by locus: A, B, C, DRB1 and DQB1 were typed in roughly 620-630 donors, DQA1 in 522, DPA1 in around 580, and DPB1 in roughly 470. Several DR-DQ haplotypes were treated as single units for association and clustering because of strong linkage in the cohort. Among under 450 genotyped donors of the cohort, an average of approximately 240,000 unique TCR beta nucleotide sequences were sequenced per donor, roughly 20% of them non-productive.

What the study reported, not specific to this receptor: According to a later analysis, most CMV-associated TCR beta chains appeared to be HLA-restricted, and the HLA associations seemed to be driven largely by CMV exposure. Linkage disequilibrium might explain the correlated functional status among segregating V segments, but an unknown experimental factor could not be ruled out. A further reported finding was that TCR beta sequences accurately predicted the HLA-A and HLA-B alleles for most subjects in the first cohort. In vitro tests confirmed that a few of the cytomegalovirus-associated TCR beta chains recognize cytomegalovirus antigens. The classifier was reported to diagnose cytomegalovirus status with high specificity and sensitivity in both the original and validation cohorts. This cohort had only TCR beta chains sequenced, and the lack of alpha or paired-chain data limited which features could be detected. Immune exposure information for the cohort was limited to CMV serostatus. Compared with equally common non-associated chains, HLA-associated TCR beta chains in a later analysis were more clonally expanded and had lower generation probabilities. When HLA alleles, especially DR and DQ, strongly co-occurred, attributing TCR associations to individual alleles was difficult. The authors suggested that the approach could potentially be extended to other disease states and immunological phenotypes. Across donors, most TCR sequences were observed very rarely, whereas some public TCRs were present in many individuals. Over 15 rarely observed V segments, including chromosome 9 orphons, were excluded from the earlier analysis of about 500 of the donors because counts were too low. Because the 87-base-pair reads could not distinguish some IMGT-functional V segments, including TRBV6-2 and TRBV6-3, those segments were excluded. An association between a missense DCLRE1C variant and V-gene and J-gene trimming of TCR beta chains was found in a later genetic analysis and replicated in an independent cohort. HLA typing was unavailable for some donors at each locus, so association tests used only the typed subset. The presence/absence analyses assumed that sequencing depth was roughly uniform across donors, and that assumption may not be true. The sequencing pipeline was judged likely to have produced a cluster of highly shared sequence variants as a technical artifact. According to a later analysis, parvovirus B19, influenza, CMV and Epstein-Barr virus appeared linked to several top co-occurrence clusters. Specific HLA alleles were associated with 16,951 TCR beta sequences at a false discovery rate of 0.05 in a later analysis. Broadly in line with IMGT annotations, most TCR beta V segments showed up in productive rearrangements about 87% or about 30% of the time in an earlier analysis of several hundred of the donors. Compared with the 666-donor mean, donors in an Asian-associated ancestry cluster had fewer N-insertions in productive TCRs, according to a later genetic analysis. The study gave a list of some 150 TCR beta chains associated with cytomegalovirus. According to a later analysis, TCR association rates differed among HLA loci, with DRB1 alleles showing the most associated TCRs and HLA-C alleles showing the fewest.

The CDR3 goes from the cysteine to the phenylalanine over 13 residues. Only the CDR3 DNA is retained, 39 bases long and in frame from the first base. V drops 3 bases and J drops 1 base, leaving 6 bases in between. The germline V gene sets CDR1 to SGDLS and CDR2 to YYNGEE. Comments on this clone: What antigen it recognizes has not been identified. No base quality information exists; no much larger clone differs at one position.

The cohort consisted of some 670 healthy bone marrow donors. At the time of sampling, every cohort member was nominally healthy, though immune exposures that went unrecorded were likely present. The donor was CMV seropositive and belonged to the group of over 250 seropositive cohort members. Every donor gave a peripheral blood sample, and the peripheral blood mononuclear cells from that sample were used for TCR beta sequencing. Genomic DNA extraction from the blood cell samples was performed with the Qiagen DNeasy Blood Extraction Kit. The library was obtained by the immunoSEQ multiplex PCR assay. For the multiplex PCR, a mixture combining 60 forward primers for TCR Vbeta segments and 13 reverse primers for TCR Jbeta segments was used. Amplification of the CDR3 region of rearranged TCR beta genes was performed with a multiplex PCR assay on genomic DNA. On the Illumina HiSeq System, the amplified TCR beta libraries were sequenced as 87-base-pair reads. The source study handled its data this way. Across the 670 or so repertoires, a later analysis counted about 81 million unique TCR beta chains, approximately 10 million of which were shared by at least two donors. A nearest-neighbor algorithm error-corrected the raw reads and collapsed the reads into unique sequences, merging closely related sequences to remove PCR and sequencing errors. Alignment of CDR3 sequences to IMGT reference sequences was used to assign V, D and J gene segments. For a sequence to be retained, a match of at least six nucleotides was required to both a V gene segment and a J gene segment. Rearrangements were classified as productive when the CDR3 lacked stop codons and remained in frame with V and J, and all other rearrangements were classified as non-productive. Following IMGT convention, CDR3 was defined as the stretch from the second conserved V-encoded cysteine up to the conserved J-encoded phenylalanine. The earlier analysis of some 580 of the donors excluded any sequence lacking an unambiguous match to a single V gene segment. In an earlier analysis of some 590 of the donors, V segments were called functional above 56.7% productive rearrangements and were called segregating when the between-donor standard deviation exceeded 5%. A statistical classification framework was built for diagnosing cytomegalovirus status from the catalog of TCR beta chain sequences. A later analysis assigned V and J genes by comparing TCR nucleotide sequences with IMGT/GENE-DB human TR gene sequences. In a later analysis, CDR3 sequences and most-parsimonious VDJ recombination scenarios were assigned using the TCRdist pipeline. In a later analysis, each TCR beta chain was defined by its CDR3 amino acid sequence together with its V-gene family, and reads without a unique V-gene family were excluded. A later analysis removed 592 highly shared, low-generation-probability nucleotide sequences to deal with suspected cross-contamination and a sequencing artifact. In a later analysis, a clonal expansion index was calculated for each public chain from normalized within-repertoire ranks of inferred template counts. In a later analysis, generation probabilities were computed with a VDJ recombination model fitted to out-of-frame rearrangements, and the resulting probabilities were checked against IGoR. In a later analysis, TCR-TCR, TCR-HLA and TCR-CMV co-occurrence was scored with hypergeometric tests, and a repertoire-size bias correction was applied to TCR pairs. False discovery rates were estimated in a later analysis by permuting HLA or CMV assignments 20 times. In a later analysis, co-occurring TCRs were grouped using DBSCAN, with TCRdist sequence similarity added in when clustering inside HLA-allele-positive subsets. Repertoires with fewer than 30,000 or more than 120,000 public chains, plus five repertoires with anomalous nucleotide sharing, were excluded from co-occurrence clustering. TCRdb mirrors the immuneACCESS table, restricted to in-frame sequences. Some clones are absent from its copies; in checked studies, under half trace to an unresolved V gene, and the reason for the others is unknown. That table furnishes V, J and clone size, whereas the DNA furnished D and trimming. The sample includes 90,000 to 150,000 clones, with about 80% observed a single time. The ten top clones hold around 12% of the sample.

The clonotype was recovered from a woman aged 40 to 50 in good health and CMV-seropositive. The receptor chain draws on TRBV9 and TRBJ2-3; no D gene can be assigned with confidence. The source material was PBMCs. The DNA reads TGTGCCAGCAGCGCCCTTCGCACAGATACGCAGTATTTT. Protein translation: CASSALRTDTQYF. The entire variable domain, with the stretches around the CDR3 drawn from the reference TRBV9 and TRBJ2-3 proteins, is DSGVTQTPKHLITATGQRVTLRCSPRSGDLSVYWYQQSLDQGLQFLIQYYNGEERAKGNILERFSAQQFPDLHSELNLSSLELGDSALYFCASSALRTDTQYFGPGTRLTVL.